These T cell receptor beta chains were read from a single sample in a study of T cells after posttransplantation cyclophosphamide. TCRdb's table, derived via immunoSEQ multiplex PCR, lists solely in-frame clones and lacks some. Altogether 21,000 or so clones are present, approximately 98% being singletons, with the ten largest covering around 0.15%. Sequenced input: naive CD8+ T cells sorted from PBMCs. Receptor source: a man between 35 and 55 years old in good health, CMV-negative, and a related stem cell transplant donor. The CDR3 runs from the conserved cysteine through the conserved F or W. Fields, in order: CDR3 DNA, CDR3 protein, D gene, V gene, J gene, clone size. The D gene is left open where the match is weak. Some rows mark clone size as missing; the rest say once, few, many or name a class of expanded clone.

DNA: TGTGCCAGCAGTTTATGGGCTAGCGAAACGCAGTATTTT; CDR3: CASSLWASETQYF; D: -; V: TRBV27; J: TRBJ2-3; size: -
DNA: TGTGCCAGCAGCTGGGAACTAGCGGGAGGGCCCGAGACCCAGTACTTC; CDR3: CASSWELAGGPETQYF; D: TRBD2; V: TRBV5-5; J: TRBJ2-5; size: once
DNA: TGTGCCAGCAGCCTGCCCCCCGCAGGGGCTGGAAACACCATATATTTT; CDR3: CASSLPPAGAGNTIYF; D: -; V: TRBV9; J: TRBJ1-3; size: once
DNA: TGTGCCAGCAGCTGGGGCGGACCTAGCTACGAGCAGTACTTC; CDR3: CASSWGGPSYEQYF; D: -; V: TRBV7-9; J: TRBJ2-7; size: -
DNA: TGTGCCAGCAGCCCCAGGGGGGCCACGGGCTACGAGCAGTACTTC; CDR3: CASSPRGATGYEQYF; D: -; V: TRBV4-2; J: TRBJ2-7; size: -
DNA: TGTGCCAGCAGTCCCGTCCGGGGAGGAGAGACCCAGTACTTC; CDR3: CASSPVRGGETQYF; D: -; V: TRBV27; J: TRBJ2-5; size: -
DNA: TGTGCCAGCAGTTTGACTAGCGGGGGGGGTGAGCAGTTCTTC; CDR3: CASSLTSGGGEQFF; D: TRBD2; V: TRBV27; J: TRBJ2-1; size: -
DNA: TGTGCCAGCAGTTGGACTAGCGAACACTACGAGCAGTACTTC; CDR3: CASSWTSEHYEQYF; D: TRBD2; V: TRBV6-6; J: TRBJ2-7; size: once
DNA: TGTGCCAGCAGTTTGGAGTGGAGGACTAGATCCTCAGAGACCCAGTACTTC; CDR3: CASSLEWRTRSSETQYF; D: TRBD2; V: TRBV28; J: TRBJ2-5; size: -
DNA: TGTGCCAGCACGGGACAGGGATCCTACGAGCAGTACTTC; CDR3: CASTGQGSYEQYF; D: TRBD1; V: TRBV2; J: TRBJ2-7; size: -
DNA: TGTGCCAGCAGCGTAACGGGAGGGCCAGATACGCAGTATTTT; CDR3: CASSVTGGPDTQYF; D: TRBD2; V: TRBV9; J: TRBJ2-3; size: -
DNA: TGCGCCAGCAGCTTGATGGCTAGCGGGAGTGTTGAGCAGTTCTTC; CDR3: CASSLMASGSVEQFF; D: TRBD2; V: TRBV5-1; J: TRBJ2-1; size: once
DNA: TGTGCCAGCAGCTCGATACGGGAGGTCTTCAATGAGCAGTTCTTC; CDR3: CASSSIREVFNEQFF; D: TRBD2; V: TRBV7-9; J: TRBJ2-1; size: -
DNA: TGTGCCAGCAGCTTAGTTGCAGGGTACTCCTACAATGAGCAGTTCTTC; CDR3: CASSLVAGYSYNEQFF; D: -; V: TRBV11-2; J: TRBJ2-1; size: -
DNA: TGTGCCAGCAGCGCGGGACTTAACTACGAGCAGTACTTC; CDR3: CASSAGLNYEQYF; D: -; V: TRBV27; J: TRBJ2-7; size: -
DNA: TGTGCCAGCGCCGATGGGACCTCAGGGGGGAAGCAGTACTTC; CDR3: CASADGTSGGKQYF; D: -; V: TRBV2; J: TRBJ2-7; size: -
DNA: TGCGCCAGCAGCTTGGAGACAGCCGGCGAGCAGTACTTC; CDR3: CASSLETAGEQYF; D: -; V: TRBV5-1; J: TRBJ2-7; size: -
DNA: TGTGCCAGCTGCGGCCAAAACTCTGGAAACACCATATATTTT; CDR3: CASCGQNSGNTIYF; D: -; V: TRBV28; J: TRBJ1-3; size: once
DNA: TGTGCCAGCAGCCCCGCGGGGTATGGCTACACCTTC; CDR3: CASSPAGYGYTF; D: -; V: TRBV7-6; J: TRBJ1-2; size: few
DNA: TGCGCCAGCAGCCTAGGGGTGGCGAACACTGAAGCTTTCTTT; CDR3: CASSLGVANTEAFF; D: -; V: TRBV5-1; J: TRBJ1-1; size: once
DNA: TGTGCCAGCACCGACCCGGGACTAGCCAATGAGCAGTTCTTC; CDR3: CASTDPGLANEQFF; D: TRBD2; V: TRBV6-6; J: TRBJ2-1; size: -
DNA: TGTGCCAGCAGCCAACTCCCGGGACAGGTTTCCTTT; CDR3: CASSQLPGQVSF; D: TRBD1; V: TRBV14; J: TRBJ1-1; size: once
DNA: TGTGCCAGCAGCGCGGGGGCCGGGGAGCTGTTTTTT; CDR3: CASSAGAGELFF; D: -; V: TRBV9; J: TRBJ2-2; size: -
DNA: TGTGCCAGCAGTGAATTTATAGTGGGACAGGGCTCCTACGAGCAGTACTTC; CDR3: CASSEFIVGQGSYEQYF; D: TRBD1; V: TRBV6-1; J: TRBJ2-7; size: -
DNA: TGTGCCAGCAGCTTTCACACTAGCGGGAGCTACAATGAGCAGTTCTTC; CDR3: CASSFHTSGSYNEQFF; D: TRBD2; V: TRBV7-8; J: TRBJ2-1; size: once
DNA: TGTGCCTGGGTGGGACCCCGGGGGGGCACTGAAGCTTTCTTT; CDR3: CAWVGPRGGTEAFF; D: -; V: TRBV30; J: TRBJ1-1; size: -
DNA: TGTGCCAGCAGCTTTCCTGGGACTAGCGGGTACAATGAGCAGTTCTTC; CDR3: CASSFPGTSGYNEQFF; D: TRBD2; V: TRBV7-9; J: TRBJ2-1; size: -
DNA: TGTGCCAGCAGCCAACCCGAAAAGGGCGGGCTATACGAGCAGTACTTC; CDR3: CASSQPEKGGLYEQYF; D: -; V: TRBV4-2; J: TRBJ2-7; size: -
DNA: TGTGCCAGCAGCTCTAGCGGGAGGTCCTTCTACGAGCAGTACTTC; CDR3: CASSSSGRSFYEQYF; D: TRBD2; V: TRBV5-4; J: TRBJ2-7; size: -
DNA: TGCAGCGCCGAGGGGGCGCGGGAGACCCAGTACTTC; CDR3: CSAEGARETQYF; D: TRBD1; V: TRBV29-1; J: TRBJ2-5; size: -
DNA: TGTGCCAGCAGCCAAGGGCGGGCAGATACGCAGTATTTT; CDR3: CASSQGRADTQYF; D: -; V: TRBV14; J: TRBJ2-3; size: -
DNA: TGTGCCAGCAGCCAAAAACTACTAGCTCCTGACTGCGAGCAGTACTTC; CDR3: CASSQKLLAPDCEQYF; D: -; V: TRBV21-1; J: TRBJ2-7; size: -
DNA: TGTGCCAGCAGTCCGACTAGCGGGCGGCACGAGCAGTACTTC; CDR3: CASSPTSGRHEQYF; D: TRBD2; V: TRBV2; J: TRBJ2-7; size: -
DNA: TGTGCCAGCAGCCTCGGACTAATCAATGAGCAGTTCTTC; CDR3: CASSLGLINEQFF; D: -; V: TRBV9; J: TRBJ2-1; size: -
DNA: TGTGCCAGCAGTTGGACGCCGGACAGCCGAAATGAAAAACTGTTTTTT; CDR3: CASSWTPDSRNEKLFF; D: -; V: TRBV27; J: TRBJ1-4; size: -
DNA: TGTGCCAGCTATACAGGGGGCTTTTTGAGCAATCAGCCCCAGCATTTT; CDR3: CASYTGGFLSNQPQHF; D: TRBD1; V: TRBV19; J: TRBJ1-5; size: -
DNA: TGCGCCTCCTCTACGGGGCTAGCGGGGGACAATGAGCAGTTCTTC; CDR3: CASSTGLAGDNEQFF; D: TRBD2; V: TRBV4-3; J: TRBJ2-1; size: -
DNA: TGCGCCAGCAGCTTGTCCGGGGCGGCGGGATCCTACGAGCAGTACTTC; CDR3: CASSLSGAAGSYEQYF; D: -; V: TRBV5-1; J: TRBJ2-7; size: -
DNA: TGTGCCAGCAGTTTACCAGGAACGGACACCGGGGAGCTGTTTTTT; CDR3: CASSLPGTDTGELFF; D: -; V: TRBV28; J: TRBJ2-2; size: once
DNA: TGTGCCAGTAGTATTTACAGCGGGGAGCTGTTTTTT; CDR3: CASSIYSGELFF; D: -; V: TRBV19; J: TRBJ2-2; size: -
DNA: TGTGCCAGCGTCACACTAGCGGAGCGAGGGAATGAGCAGTTCTTC; CDR3: CASVTLAERGNEQFF; D: TRBD2; V: TRBV7-8; J: TRBJ2-1; size: once
DNA: TGTGCCAGCAGCTTCACTAGCGGGATACACTACAATGAGCAGTTCTTC; CDR3: CASSFTSGIHYNEQFF; D: TRBD2; V: TRBV7-3; J: TRBJ2-1; size: -
DNA: TGTGCCAGCAGCTATTACTACGAGCAGTACTTC; CDR3: CASSYYYEQYF; D: -; V: TRBV11-3; J: TRBJ2-7; size: -
DNA: TGTGCCAGCTTACGAACTTGGACTAGCGAGAACACCGGGGAGCTGTTTTTT; CDR3: CASLRTWTSENTGELFF; D: TRBD2; V: TRBV19; J: TRBJ2-2; size: -
DNA: TGTGCCAGCAGCTGGGGGGGACTAGCGGCTGAGCAGTTCTTC; CDR3: CASSWGGLAAEQFF; D: TRBD2; V: TRBV7-9; J: TRBJ2-1; size: -
DNA: TGCAGCGTTCGTCCCGGGGGGGGCAACACTGAAGCTTTCTTT; CDR3: CSVRPGGGNTEAFF; D: -; V: TRBV29-1; J: TRBJ1-1; size: -
DNA: TGTGCCAGCAGCTTAGATACCGCTTACAAGAGCACAGATACGCAGTATTTT; CDR3: CASSLDTAYKSTDTQYF; D: -; V: TRBV7-8; J: TRBJ2-3; size: -
DNA: TGTGCCAGCAGTTACGGGCACAGCAACACTGAAGCTTTCTTT; CDR3: CASSYGHSNTEAFF; D: -; V: TRBV6-5; J: TRBJ1-1; size: -
DNA: TGTGCCAGCAGCTCAGCGGGAGGGACGGGGAATGAGCAGTTCTTC; CDR3: CASSSAGGTGNEQFF; D: TRBD2; V: TRBV5-6; J: TRBJ2-1; size: -
DNA: TGCGCCAGCAGCCAAGACCAGCGGGAGGGCCGGAACGAGCAGTACTTC; CDR3: CASSQDQREGRNEQYF; D: TRBD2; V: TRBV4-1; J: TRBJ2-7; size: -
DNA: TGTGCCAGCATCCTTAGTCCTAATAGCAATCAGCCCCAGCATTTT; CDR3: CASILSPNSNQPQHF; D: -; V: TRBV6-5; J: TRBJ1-5; size: -
DNA: TGTGCCACCAGCAGAGCGGACAGGGGAGGCGATGAGCAGTTCTTC; CDR3: CATSRADRGGDEQFF; D: TRBD1; V: TRBV15; J: TRBJ2-1; size: -
DNA: TGTGCCAGCAGCGCCGCTAGCTCCTACAATGAGCAGTTCTTC; CDR3: CASSAASSYNEQFF; D: -; V: TRBV5-4; J: TRBJ2-1; size: -
DNA: TGTGCCAGCAGCCCCAGCGGGAGGGCCTACAATGAGCAGTTCTTC; CDR3: CASSPSGRAYNEQFF; D: TRBD2; V: TRBV7-3; J: TRBJ2-1; size: -
DNA: TGTGCCAGCAGCTTATACAGGGGTGGTGGCGGGGAGCTGTTTTTT; CDR3: CASSLYRGGGGELFF; D: TRBD1; V: TRBV7-2; J: TRBJ2-2; size: -
DNA: TGTGCCAGTAGTACTCAGGGAAGCGAGCAGTACTTC; CDR3: CASSTQGSEQYF; D: -; V: TRBV19; J: TRBJ2-7; size: -
DNA: TGTGCCAGCAGCTTAGGTACCGGGACAGGGAATGAGCAGTTCTTC; CDR3: CASSLGTGTGNEQFF; D: TRBD1; V: TRBV7-2; J: TRBJ2-1; size: once
DNA: TGTGCCAGCAGGACTAGCGGGAGGGCCAATGAGCAGTTCTTC; CDR3: CASRTSGRANEQFF; D: TRBD2; V: TRBV27; J: TRBJ2-1; size: -
DNA: TGTGCCAGCAGCCCCTCTAGCGGGAGAATCTACGAGCAGTACTTC; CDR3: CASSPSSGRIYEQYF; D: TRBD2; V: TRBV9; J: TRBJ2-7; size: -
DNA: TGTGCCAGTAGTATACAGGGGCGCAGTTACGAGCAGTACTTC; CDR3: CASSIQGRSYEQYF; D: -; V: TRBV19; J: TRBJ2-7; size: -